A selection of T cell receptor beta chains follows, all from one sample in a study of blood T cell repertoires in COVID-19. Profiled with immunoSEQ multiplex PCR; TCRdb holds only in-frame clones, not every one. The sample lists roughly 180,000 clones; approximately 81% were seen once. The sequencing input was peripheral blood. The receptors shown here come from a woman older than 75 with active or convalescent COVID-19. CDR3s include the opening cysteine and the closing phenylalanine or tryptophan. D genes are given only for firm matches. Clone sizes are given selectively: once, few, many, or a class where the clone is expanded.

j_gene: TRBJ1-4; d_gene: -; abundance: -; len: 13; v_gene: TRBV25-1; CDR3nt: TGTGCCAGCAGTGGGTCGGGTCTTGAAAAACTGTTTTTT; CDR3aa: CASSGSGLEKLFF
j_gene: TRBJ2-1; d_gene: -; abundance: -; len: 13; v_gene: TRBV2; CDR3nt: TGTGCCAGCAGTGTCACTAGAAGCAATGAGCAGTTCTTC; CDR3aa: CASSVTRSNEQFF
j_gene: TRBJ2-3; d_gene: TRBD2; abundance: -; len: 16; v_gene: TRBV20-1; CDR3nt: TGCAGTGCTAGTGGCAGTGAGCGGGAGAGGACAGATACGCAGTATTTT; CDR3aa: CSASGSERERTDTQYF
j_gene: TRBJ1-6; d_gene: -; abundance: -; len: 13; v_gene: TRBV5-1; CDR3nt: TGCGCCAGCAGGGAGTCCTATAATTCACCCCTCCACTTT; CDR3aa: CASRESYNSPLHF
j_gene: TRBJ1-3; d_gene: -; abundance: -; len: 16; v_gene: TRBV29-1; CDR3nt: TGCAGCGTCGATACGGCAGGGGATTTAGGTGGAAACACCATATATTTT; CDR3aa: CSVDTAGDLGGNTIYF
j_gene: TRBJ1-1; d_gene: -; abundance: -; len: 13; v_gene: TRBV11-3; CDR3nt: TGTGCCAGCAGCTTAGAGCAGGACACTGAAGCTTTCTTT; CDR3aa: CASSLEQDTEAFF
j_gene: TRBJ2-5; d_gene: TRBD1; abundance: -; len: 14; v_gene: TRBV7-9; CDR3nt: TGTGCCAGCAGCCTACAGGGGGCGGAGGAGACCCAGTACTTC; CDR3aa: CASSLQGAEETQYF
j_gene: TRBJ1-5; d_gene: -; abundance: few; len: 14; v_gene: TRBV19; CDR3nt: TGTGCCAGTAGTACAGACTATAGCAATCAGCCCCAGCATTTT; CDR3aa: CASSTDYSNQPQHF
j_gene: TRBJ2-2; d_gene: -; abundance: -; len: 19; v_gene: TRBV27; CDR3nt: TGTGCCAGCAGTTCGGCCCTAGTTTGGCAGAATAAGAACACCGGGGAGCTGTTTTTT; CDR3aa: CASSSALVWQNKNTGELFF
j_gene: TRBJ2-2; d_gene: TRBD1; abundance: -; len: 15; v_gene: TRBV5-1; CDR3nt: TGCGCCAGCAGCTTGGCGACAGGGGTCCCCGGGGAGCTGTTTTTT; CDR3aa: CASSLATGVPGELFF